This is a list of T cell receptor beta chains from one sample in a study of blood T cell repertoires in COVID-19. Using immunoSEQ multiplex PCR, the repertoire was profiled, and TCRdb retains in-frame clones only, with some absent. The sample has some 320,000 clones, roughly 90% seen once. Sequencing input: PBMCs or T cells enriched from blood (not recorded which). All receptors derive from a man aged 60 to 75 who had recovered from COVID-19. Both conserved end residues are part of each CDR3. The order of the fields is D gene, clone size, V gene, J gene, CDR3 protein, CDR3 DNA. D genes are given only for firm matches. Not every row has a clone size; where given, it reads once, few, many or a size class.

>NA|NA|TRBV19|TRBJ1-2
CASSIQGTTTNYGYTF
TGTGCCAGTAGTATACAAGGGACAACAACAAACTATGGCTACACCTTC
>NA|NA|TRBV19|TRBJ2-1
CASTPSPGTYNEQFF
TGTGCCAGTACCCCTAGCCCGGGTACTTACAATGAGCAGTTCTTC
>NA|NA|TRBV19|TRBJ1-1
CASSIRGRMNTEAFF
TGTGCCAGTAGTATTAGAGGCCGTATGAACACTGAAGCTTTCTTT
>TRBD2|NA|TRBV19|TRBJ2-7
CASSTTGTSGGQYF
TGTGCCAGTAGTACTACTGGGACTAGCGGGGGACAGTACTTC
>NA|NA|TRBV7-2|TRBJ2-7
CASSLGAFVDEQYF
TGTGCCAGCAGCTTGGGGGCCTTTGTCGACGAGCAGTACTTC
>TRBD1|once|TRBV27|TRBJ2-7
CASSLGGTGGQREQYF
TGTGCCAGCAGTTTAGGGGGGACAGGGGGCCAAAGGGAGCAGTACTTC
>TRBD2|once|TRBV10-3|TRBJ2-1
CATQRGTEYNEQFF
TGTGCCACCCAGCGGGGGACCGAATACAATGAGCAGTTCTTC
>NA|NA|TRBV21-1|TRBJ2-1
CASSKVSGRSGSSDNEQFF
TGTGCCAGCAGCAAAGTATCCGGTAGAAGCGGGAGTTCGGATAATGAGCAGTTCTTC
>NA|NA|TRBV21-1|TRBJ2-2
CASSKVRREDSTGELFF
TGTGCCAGCAGCAAAGTGCGGCGGGAGGATAGCACCGGGGAGCTGTTTTTT
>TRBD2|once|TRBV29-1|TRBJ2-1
CSVLREGGSYNEQFF
TGCAGCGTTTTGCGGGAGGGGGGCTCCTACAATGAGCAGTTCTTC
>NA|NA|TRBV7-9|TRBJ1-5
CASSLNGGAHRVQHF
TGTGCCAGCAGCTTGAACGGGGGTGCTCATCGCGTCCAGCATTTT
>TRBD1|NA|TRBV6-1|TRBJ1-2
CASSEDRGRDGYTF
TGTGCCAGCAGTGAAGACAGGGGGCGGGATGGCTACACCTTC
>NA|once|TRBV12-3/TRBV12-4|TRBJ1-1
CASSLVRGGEAFF
TGTGCCAGCAGTTTAGTGCGGGGCGGTGAAGCTTTCTTT
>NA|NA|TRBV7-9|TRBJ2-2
CASSTRSPGLTTGELFF
TGTGCCAGCAGCACTAGGTCCCCCGGACTAACCACCGGGGAGCTGTTTTTT
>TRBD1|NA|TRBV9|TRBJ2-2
CASSVATGGFSGELFF
TGTGCCAGCAGCGTCGCGACAGGGGGCTTTTCGGGGGAGCTGTTTTTT